This is a list of T cell receptor beta chains from one sample in a study of OX40 agonist ivuxolimab in advanced cancers. Clones were sequenced by immunoSEQ multiplex PCR, and TCRdb holds only the in-frame ones, with some missing. The data contain approximately 77,000 clones, 85% of them singletons. Material: CD4+ or CD8+ T cells sorted from blood, obtained in a trial of the OX40 agonist ivuxolimab. The receptors derive from an adult with an advanced solid tumor such as melanoma, head and neck, liver or kidney cancer. Each CDR3 is given with its conserved first and last residue. A D gene is named only where the DNA matches it firmly. Size is omitted from some rows. Given values are once, few, many or a class for expanded clones.

d_gene	abundance	v_gene	j_gene	CDR3aa	CDR3nt
NA	NA	TRBV5-4	TRBJ2-2	CASSSGWGQGDTGELFF	TGTGCCAGCAGCTCCGGCTGGGGGCAGGGCGACACCGGGGAGCTGTTTTTT
NA	NA	TRBV5-4	TRBJ1-5	CASSQEGGSNQPQHF	TGTGCCAGCAGCCAAGAGGGAGGGAGCAATCAGCCCCAGCATTTT
NA	NA	TRBV19	TRBJ1-6	CASSLGQRRGSFSPLHF	TGTGCCAGTAGCTTGGGTCAGCGTCGCGGCTCCTTTTCACCCCTCCACTTT
NA	NA	TRBV5-6	TRBJ1-3	CASSSRWGNAGNTIYF	TGTGCCAGCAGCTCCCGTTGGGGTAACGCTGGAAACACCATATATTTT
NA	NA	TRBV4-1	TRBJ2-1	CASSLQQGRDEQFF	TGCGCCAGCAGCCTACAACAGGGTAGAGATGAGCAGTTCTTC
NA	NA	TRBV6-5	TRBJ2-7	CASTSDAKGAYEQYF	TGTGCCAGCACTTCGGACGCAAAAGGCGCCTACGAGCAGTACTTC
NA	NA	TRBV4-3	TRBJ2-5	CASSQDLWGETQYF	TGCGCCAGCAGCCAAGATTTGTGGGGGGAGACCCAGTACTTC
TRBD1	NA	TRBV19	TRBJ1-5	CASKTGTGAPGSNQPQHF	TGTGCCAGTAAAACCGGGACAGGGGCCCCTGGGAGCAATCAGCCCCAGCATTTT
NA	NA	TRBV2	TRBJ1-5	CASTRGAVINQPQHF	TGTGCCAGCACCCGAGGTGCGGTAATCAATCAGCCCCAGCATTTT
NA	NA	TRBV6-1	TRBJ1-4	CASSNSLDEKLFF	TGTGCCAGCAGTAACAGCCTTGATGAAAAACTGTTTTTT
TRBD1	NA	TRBV2	TRBJ1-4	CASIFQGAGEKLFF	TGTGCCAGCATATTCCAGGGGGCTGGGGAAAAACTGTTTTTT
NA	NA	TRBV7-7	TRBJ1-1	CASSSQENTEAFF	TGTGCTAGCAGCTCACAGGAGAACACTGAAGCTTTCTTT
TRBD2	NA	TRBV27	TRBJ2-7	CASSFSGSGYEQYF	TGTGCCAGCAGTTTTAGCGGGAGTGGTTACGAGCAGTACTTC
TRBD1	NA	TRBV5-1	TRBJ2-3	CASSTGTVGAAVSSTDTQYF	TGCGCCAGCAGCACGGGGACAGTAGGGGCGGCTGTTTCTAGCACAGATACGCAGTATTTT
TRBD2	NA	TRBV6-4	TRBJ2-5	CATPERGGLETQYF	TGTGCCACCCCAGAGCGGGGGGGCTTAGAGACCCAGTACTTC
NA	NA	TRBV7-7	TRBJ2-2	CASSLGAGELFF	TGTGCCAGCAGCTTAGGAGCCGGGGAGCTGTTTTTT
TRBD1	NA	TRBV28	TRBJ2-7	CASSFSGGDEQYF	TGTGCCAGCAGTTTCTCAGGGGGCGACGAGCAGTACTTC
NA	NA	TRBV11-1	TRBJ2-3	CASSSVTTVANTQYF	TGTGCCAGCAGCTCGGTGACGACGGTAGCGAATACGCAGTATTTT
NA	NA	TRBV19	TRBJ2-5	CASSQGRFQETQYF	TGTGCCAGTAGTCAGGGCCGGTTCCAAGAGACCCAGTACTTC
NA	NA	TRBV6-4	TRBJ1-6	CASSIDRSDNSPLHF	TGTGCCAGCAGCATAGACAGATCGGATAATTCACCCCTCCACTTT
NA	NA	TRBV2	TRBJ2-2	CASSQQGNTGELFF	TGTGCCAGCAGCCAACAGGGAAATACCGGGGAGCTGTTTTTT
NA	NA	TRBV7-3	TRBJ2-6	CASSLINSGANVLTF	TGTGCCAGCAGCTTAATTAACTCTGGGGCCAACGTCCTGACTTTC
TRBD2	NA	TRBV4-2	TRBJ2-5	CASSQSPTAPGTSNFRVGETQYF	TGTGCCAGCAGCCAAAGTCCTACTGCCCCCGGGACTAGCAATTTTAGGGTGGGAGAGACCCAGTACTTC
TRBD2	NA	TRBV5-4	TRBJ2-7	CASSLGLAGGYEQYF	TGTGCCAGCAGCTTGGGTCTAGCGGGAGGTTACGAGCAGTACTTC
NA	NA	TRBV6-1	TRBJ1-1	CASSHTLNTEAFF	TGTGCCAGCAGTCATACGCTGAACACTGAAGCTTTCTTT
TRBD2	NA	TRBV27	TRBJ2-3	CASSRPPPQSGRADTQYF	TGTGCCAGCAGTCGACCACCCCCTCAGAGCGGGAGAGCCGATACGCAGTATTTT
TRBD1	few	TRBV7-9	TRBJ1-2	CASSLDRAVYGYTF	TGTGCCAGCAGCCTGGACAGGGCGGTATATGGCTACACCTTC
TRBD2	NA	TRBV7-6	TRBJ2-3	CASSLGSGSTDTQYF	TGTGCCAGCAGCTTAGGTAGCGGGAGCACAGATACGCAGTATTTT
TRBD2	NA	TRBV5-4	TRBJ2-7	CASSLKLAGVYEQYF	TGTGCCAGCAGCTTGAAGCTAGCGGGGGTTTACGAGCAGTACTTC
NA	NA	TRBV5-1	TRBJ1-2	CASSSGTTRGYTF	TGCGCCAGCAGCAGCGGGACAACGAGGGGCTACACCTTC
NA	NA	TRBV21-1	TRBJ2-3	CASSAGRSLTDTQYF	TGTGCCAGCAGCGCGGGACGGTCCCTTACAGATACGCAGTATTTT